This T cell receptor beta chain derives from a study of sequential checkpoint blockade in melanoma. Sequenced by immunoSEQ multiplex PCR; TCRdb stores in-frame clones only, minus some. The sample contains some 20,000 clones, under 65% of which appear only once. V lost 5 bases and J lost 2; bases outside the gene matches: 8. CDR3 length: 14 residues. Germline lookup yields CDR1 SQVTM and CDR2 ANQGSEA. Indicated treatment: randomized to nivolumab then ipilimumab (arm A) or the reverse (arm B). The rearrangement joins TRBV29-1 to TRBJ1-2, with 7 bases fitting TRBD1. The specimen was CD8+ T cells sorted from blood (inferred from file names), collected from a patient given nivolumab and ipilimumab in sequence. This receptor was taken from a human donor with melanoma. This CDR3 reads CSVPSGQVNYGYTF. Here the CDR3 DNA reads TGCAGCGTTCCGTCAGGACAGGTGAACTATGGCTACACCTTC.